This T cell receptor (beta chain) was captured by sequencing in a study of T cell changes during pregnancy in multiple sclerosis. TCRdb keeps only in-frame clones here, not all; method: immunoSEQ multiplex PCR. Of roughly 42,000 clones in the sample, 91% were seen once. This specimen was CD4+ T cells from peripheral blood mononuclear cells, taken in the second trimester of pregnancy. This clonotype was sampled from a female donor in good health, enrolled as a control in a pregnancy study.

The CDR3 loop reads CASSSESNSNQPQHF. The DNA of the CDR3 is TGTGCCAGCAGCTCCGAGTCAAATAGCAATCAGCCCCAGCATTTT. The rearrangement joins TRBV7-8 to TRBJ1-5; D remains ambiguous. CDR3 size: 15 residues. V dropped 4 bases and J dropped 0 bases, with 10 bases sitting between them. Germline assignment: CDR1 SGHVS and CDR2 FQNEAQ.